This T cell receptor (beta chain) appears in the sequencing data of a study of blood T cell repertoires in COVID-19. Study as a whole: Sites across the United States, Italy and Spain contributed samples from acute and convalescent COVID-19. PBMCs, B-cell-depleted T cells, or T cells were the source of the cDNA or gDNA that made up the material.

In the authors' workflow: Quantification of nucleated cells was approximated via reference gene primer amplification. Data came from immunoSEQ multiplex PCR; TCRdb stores just in-frame clones and leaves some out. V, J and clone size derive from that table, while D and trimming were established from the DNA sequence. The table records 260,000 or so clones, over 75% of them present only once. Germline CDR1 MNHEY, CDR2 SVGAGI. CDR3 length: 15 amino acids. Trimming cost V 7 bases and J 7 bases; bases outside gene matches: 11. V is TRBV6-5 and J is TRBJ2-1, with TRBD2 identical over 9 bases. The source material was peripheral blood. The receptor was derived from a young man with active or convalescent COVID-19. CDR3 DNA: TGTGCCAGCAACTCTGGGCTAGCGGGGCATAATGAGCAGTTCTTC. As protein: CASNSGLAGHNEQFF.